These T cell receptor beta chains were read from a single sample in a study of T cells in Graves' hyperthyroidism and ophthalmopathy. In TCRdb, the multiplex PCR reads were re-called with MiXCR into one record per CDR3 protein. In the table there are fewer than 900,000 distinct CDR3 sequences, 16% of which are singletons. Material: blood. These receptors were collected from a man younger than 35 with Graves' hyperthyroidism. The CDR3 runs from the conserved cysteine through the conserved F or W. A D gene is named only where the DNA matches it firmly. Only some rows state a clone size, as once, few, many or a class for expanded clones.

CDR3aa: CASSLWDRGPDTQYF; CDR3nt: TGTGCCAGCAGCCTTTGGGACAGGGGGCCAGATACGCAGTATTTT; j_gene: TRBJ2-3; v_gene: TRBV3-1; len: 15; abundance: many; d_gene: TRBD1
CDR3aa: CASSPGLAGGAEQYF; CDR3nt: TGTGCCAGCAGTCCAGGACTAGCGGGAGGGGCCGAGCAGTACTTC; j_gene: TRBJ2-7; v_gene: TRBV6-1; len: 15; abundance: many; d_gene: TRBD2
CDR3aa: CASSLTGIAGYTF; CDR3nt: TGTGCCAGCAGTCTAACAGGTATCGCTGGCTACACCTTC; j_gene: TRBJ1-2; v_gene: TRBV2; len: 13; abundance: many; d_gene: NA
CDR3aa: CASTSTGGFSGNTIYF; CDR3nt: TGTGCCAGCACCTCGACAGGGGGCTTCAGTGGAAACACCATATATTTT; j_gene: TRBJ1-3; v_gene: TRBV7-9; len: 16; abundance: many; d_gene: TRBD1
CDR3aa: CASTLGGSSGNTIYF; CDR3nt: TGTGCCAGCACCCTAGGGGGATCCTCTGGAAACACCATATATTTT; j_gene: TRBJ1-3; v_gene: TRBV9; len: 15; abundance: NA; d_gene: NA
CDR3aa: CASSSDGRGNQPQHF; CDR3nt: TGCGCCAGCAGCTCGGACGGCCGCGGCAATCAGCCCCAGCATTTT; j_gene: TRBJ1-5; v_gene: TRBV5-1; len: 15; abundance: many; d_gene: NA
CDR3aa: CASREDTGELFF; CDR3nt: TGTGCCAGCCGGGAGGACACCGGGGAGCTGTTTTTT; j_gene: TRBJ2-2; v_gene: TRBV6-1; len: 12; abundance: few; d_gene: TRBD2
CDR3aa: CSARAAEGANVLTF; CDR3nt: TGCAGTGCTAGAGCGGCAGAAGGGGCCAACGTCCTGACTTTC; j_gene: TRBJ2-6; v_gene: TRBV20-1; len: 14; abundance: NA; d_gene: NA
CDR3aa: CASSLIRGHEQYF; CDR3nt: TGTGCCAGCAGCTTAATCCGTGGGCACGAGCAGTACTTC; j_gene: TRBJ2-7; v_gene: TRBV11-1; len: 13; abundance: NA; d_gene: NA
CDR3aa: CATSDPGLAGQETQYF; CDR3nt: TGTGCCACCAGTGACCCGGGACTAGCGGGTCAAGAGACCCAGTACTTC; j_gene: TRBJ2-5; v_gene: TRBV24-1; len: 16; abundance: few; d_gene: TRBD2
CDR3aa: CASSFFGGRNYGYTF; CDR3nt: TGTGCCAGCAGCTTTTTCGGCGGACGGAACTATGGCTACACCTTC; j_gene: TRBJ1-2; v_gene: TRBV7-2; len: 15; abundance: NA; d_gene: NA
CDR3aa: CASSGGSGGSPLHF; CDR3nt: TGTGCCAGCTCCGGGGGGTCAGGGGGTTCACCCCTCCACTTT; j_gene: TRBJ1-6; v_gene: TRBV11-2; len: 14; abundance: NA; d_gene: TRBD1
CDR3aa: CASSESATRTDTQYF; CDR3nt: TGCGCCAGCAGTGAGTCGGCTACTAGGACAGATACGCAGTATTTT; j_gene: TRBJ2-3; v_gene: TRBV10-1; len: 15; abundance: many; d_gene: NA
CDR3aa: CASSLTTSADLEYF; CDR3nt: TGCGCCAGCAGCTTAACCACTAGCGCGGACCTAGAGTACTTC; j_gene: TRBJ2-5; v_gene: TRBV5-1; len: 14; abundance: few; d_gene: TRBD2
CDR3aa: CASPYRECSYEQYF; CDR3nt: TGTGCCAGCCCTTACAGGGAGTGCTCCTACGAGCAGTACTTC; j_gene: TRBJ2-7; v_gene: TRBV6-2/TRBV6-3; len: 14; abundance: many; d_gene: NA
CDR3aa: CASSLVETGRSEAFF; CDR3nt: TGTGCCAGCAGCCTCGTTGAGACAGGACGGTCTGAAGCTTTCTTT; j_gene: TRBJ1-1; v_gene: TRBV28; len: 15; abundance: many; d_gene: NA
CDR3aa: CASSQHNSPLHF; CDR3nt: TGTGCCAGCAGCCAACATAATTCACCCCTCCACTTT; j_gene: TRBJ1-6; v_gene: TRBV3-1; len: 12; abundance: NA; d_gene: NA
CDR3aa: CASSVPGAGNTIYF; CDR3nt: TGTGCCAGCAGTGTTCCGGGGGCTGGAAACACCATATATTTT; j_gene: TRBJ1-3; v_gene: TRBV25-1; len: 14; abundance: NA; d_gene: NA
CDR3aa: CASSVRGYNYEQYF; CDR3nt: TGTGCCAGCAGTGTACGGGGTTACAACTACGAGCAGTACTTC; j_gene: TRBJ2-7; v_gene: TRBV25-1; len: 14; abundance: few; d_gene: NA
CDR3aa: CASSGMWGQGDEQYF; CDR3nt: TGTGCCAGCAGTGGGATGTGGGGACAGGGGGACGAGCAGTACTTC; j_gene: TRBJ2-7; v_gene: TRBV6-1; len: 15; abundance: many; d_gene: TRBD1
CDR3aa: CASSKAQVYIYEQYF; CDR3nt: TGTGCCAGTAGTAAGGCACAGGTTTATATCTACGAGCAGTACTTC; j_gene: TRBJ2-7; v_gene: TRBV19; len: 15; abundance: NA; d_gene: NA
CDR3aa: CSFSGLIGNQPQHF; CDR3nt: TGCAGTTTTAGCGGGCTCATTGGCAATCAGCCCCAGCATTTT; j_gene: TRBJ1-5; v_gene: TRBV20-1; len: 14; abundance: NA; d_gene: NA
CDR3aa: CASRQGLNIQYF; CDR3nt: TGTGCCAGTCGACAGGGTCTAAACATTCAGTACTTC; j_gene: TRBJ2-4; v_gene: TRBV6-1; len: 12; abundance: few; d_gene: TRBD1
CDR3aa: CASSLANGQRYNEQFF; CDR3nt: TGTGCCAGCAGCTTGGCGAATGGACAGCGGTACAATGAGCAGTTCTTC; j_gene: TRBJ2-1; v_gene: TRBV7-9; len: 16; abundance: NA; d_gene: NA